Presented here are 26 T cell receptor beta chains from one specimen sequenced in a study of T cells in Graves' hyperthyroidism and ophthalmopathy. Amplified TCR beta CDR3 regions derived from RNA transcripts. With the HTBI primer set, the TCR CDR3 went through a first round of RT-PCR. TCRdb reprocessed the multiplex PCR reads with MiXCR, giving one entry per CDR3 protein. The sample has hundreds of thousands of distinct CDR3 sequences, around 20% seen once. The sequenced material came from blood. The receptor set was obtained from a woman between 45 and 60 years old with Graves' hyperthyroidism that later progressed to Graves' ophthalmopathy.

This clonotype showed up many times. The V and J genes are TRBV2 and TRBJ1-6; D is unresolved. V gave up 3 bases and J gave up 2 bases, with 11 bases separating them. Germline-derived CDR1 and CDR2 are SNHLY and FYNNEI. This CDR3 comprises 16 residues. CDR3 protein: CASSDEGITYNSPLHF. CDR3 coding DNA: TGTGCCAGCAGTGATGAGGGAATAACCTATAATTCACCCCTCCACTTT.

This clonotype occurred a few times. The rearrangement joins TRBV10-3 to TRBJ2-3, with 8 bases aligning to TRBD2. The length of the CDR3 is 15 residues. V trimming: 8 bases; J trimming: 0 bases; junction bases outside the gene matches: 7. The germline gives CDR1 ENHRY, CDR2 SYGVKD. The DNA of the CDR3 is TGTGCCATCCGGCTAGCGGGCCCTAGCACAGATACGCAGTATTTT. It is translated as CAIRLAGPSTDTQYF.

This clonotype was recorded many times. The CDR3 loop reads CASSWDRLNTEAFF. The CDR3 DNA sequence: TGCGCCAGCAGCTGGGACAGGCTGAACACTGAAGCTTTCTTT. V is TRBV5-1 and J is TRBJ1-1; TRBD1 aligns across 8 bases. The germline V gene has CDR1 SGHRS and CDR2 YFSETQ. This CDR3 is built from 14 residues. Trimming cost V 3 bases and J 0 bases; bases outside gene matches: 1.

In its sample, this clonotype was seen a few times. CDR3: CASSEGGFYGYTF. In nucleotides, the CDR3 is TGTGCCAGCAGTGAGGGCGGGTTCTATGGCTACACCTTC. The V gene is TRBV6-1, the J gene TRBJ1-2, with D unclear. The V gene's germline CDR1 is MNHNS and CDR2 SASEGT. This CDR3 has 13 residues. V was cut by 3 bases and J by 4 bases, with 9 bases left in between.

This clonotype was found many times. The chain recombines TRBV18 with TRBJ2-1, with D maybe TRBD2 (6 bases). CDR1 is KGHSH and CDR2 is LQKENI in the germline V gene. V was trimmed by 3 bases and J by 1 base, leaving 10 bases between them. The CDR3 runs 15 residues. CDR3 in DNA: TGTGCCAGCTCACCGGACGCGGGGTCCTACAATGAGCAGTTCTTC. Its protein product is CASSPDAGSYNEQFF.

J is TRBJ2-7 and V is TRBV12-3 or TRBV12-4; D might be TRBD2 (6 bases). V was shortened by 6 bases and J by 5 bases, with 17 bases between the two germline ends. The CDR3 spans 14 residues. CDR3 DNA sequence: TGTGCCAGCAGGATAACCGGGGGTGGCAACGAGCAGTACTTC. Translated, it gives CASRITGGGNEQYF.

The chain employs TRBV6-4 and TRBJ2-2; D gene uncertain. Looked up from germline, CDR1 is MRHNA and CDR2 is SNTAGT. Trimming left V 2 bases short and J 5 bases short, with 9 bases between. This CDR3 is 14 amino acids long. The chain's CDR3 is CASSDRRQTGELFF. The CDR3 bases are TGTGCCAGCAGTGACAGGCGACAAACCGGGGAGCTGTTTTTT.

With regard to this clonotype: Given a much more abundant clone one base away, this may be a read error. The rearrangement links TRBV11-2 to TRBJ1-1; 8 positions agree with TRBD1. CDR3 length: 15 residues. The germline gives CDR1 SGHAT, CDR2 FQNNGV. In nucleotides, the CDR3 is TGTGCCTGCAGCTCCCGGACAGGGCGGGACACTGAAGCTTTCTTT. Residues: CACSSRTGRDTEAFF.

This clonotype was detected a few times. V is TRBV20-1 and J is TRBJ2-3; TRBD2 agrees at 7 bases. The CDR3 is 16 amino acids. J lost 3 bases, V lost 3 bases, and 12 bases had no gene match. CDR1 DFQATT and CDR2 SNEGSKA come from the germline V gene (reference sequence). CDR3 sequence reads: CSASRGLADGTDTQYF. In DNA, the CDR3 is TGCAGTGCTAGTCGAGGGCTAGCGGACGGTACAGATACGCAGTATTTT.

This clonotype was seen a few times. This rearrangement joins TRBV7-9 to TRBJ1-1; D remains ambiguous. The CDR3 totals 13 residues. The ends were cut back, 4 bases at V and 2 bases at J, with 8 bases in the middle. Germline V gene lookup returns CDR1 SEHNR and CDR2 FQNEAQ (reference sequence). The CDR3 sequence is CASSSRSNTEAFF. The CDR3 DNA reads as TGTGCCAGCAGCTCCCGATCCAACACTGAAGCTTTCTTT.

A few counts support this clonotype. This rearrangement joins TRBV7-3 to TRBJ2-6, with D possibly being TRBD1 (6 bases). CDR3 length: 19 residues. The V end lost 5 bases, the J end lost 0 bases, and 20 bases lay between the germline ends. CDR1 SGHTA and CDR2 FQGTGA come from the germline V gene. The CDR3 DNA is TGTGCCAGCAGCCATTCAACGGGACAAGGTTCCTCTGGGGCCAACGTCCTGACTTTC. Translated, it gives CASSHSTGQGSSGANVLTF. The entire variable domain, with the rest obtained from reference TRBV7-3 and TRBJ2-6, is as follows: GAGVSQTPSNKVTEKGKYVELRCDPISGHTALYWYRQSLGQGPEFLIYFQGTGAADDSGLPNDRFFAVRPEGSVSTLKIQRTERGDSAVYLCASSHSTGQGSSGANVLTFGAGSRLTVL.

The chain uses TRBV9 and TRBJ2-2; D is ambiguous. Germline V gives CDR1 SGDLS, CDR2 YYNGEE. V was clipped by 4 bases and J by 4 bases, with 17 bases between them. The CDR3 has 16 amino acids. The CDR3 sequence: CASSRRTVRTTGELFF. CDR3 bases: TGTGCCAGCAGCCGAAGGACGGTCAGGACCACCGGGGAGCTGTTTTTT.

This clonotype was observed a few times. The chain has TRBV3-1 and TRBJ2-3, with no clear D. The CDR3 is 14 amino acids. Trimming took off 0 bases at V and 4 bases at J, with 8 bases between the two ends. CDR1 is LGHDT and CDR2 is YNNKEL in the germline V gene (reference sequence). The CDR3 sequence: CASSQDSGSDTQYF. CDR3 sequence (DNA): TGTGCCAGCAGCCAAGATTCAGGTTCAGATACGCAGTATTTT.

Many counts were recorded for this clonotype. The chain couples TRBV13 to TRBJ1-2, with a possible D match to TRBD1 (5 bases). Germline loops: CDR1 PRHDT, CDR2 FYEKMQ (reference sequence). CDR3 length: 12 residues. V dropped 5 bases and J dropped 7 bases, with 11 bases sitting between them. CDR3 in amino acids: CASSPVGGGYTF. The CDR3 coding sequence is TGTGCCAGCAGCCCGGTGGGGGGTGGCTACACCTTC.

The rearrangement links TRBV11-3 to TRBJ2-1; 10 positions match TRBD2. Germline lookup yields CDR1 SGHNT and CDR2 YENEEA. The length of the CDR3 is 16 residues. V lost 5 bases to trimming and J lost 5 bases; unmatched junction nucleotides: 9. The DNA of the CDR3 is TGTGCCAGCAGCCGAGCTAGCGGGGGCCTTCACAATGAGCAGTTCTTC. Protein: CASSRASGGLHNEQFF.

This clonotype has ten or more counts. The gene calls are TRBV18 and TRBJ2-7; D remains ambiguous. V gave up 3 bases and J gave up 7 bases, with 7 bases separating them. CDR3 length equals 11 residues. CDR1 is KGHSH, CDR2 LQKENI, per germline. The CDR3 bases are TGTGCCAGCTCACCGGCCGGGGAGCAGTACTTC. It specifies CASSPAGEQYF.

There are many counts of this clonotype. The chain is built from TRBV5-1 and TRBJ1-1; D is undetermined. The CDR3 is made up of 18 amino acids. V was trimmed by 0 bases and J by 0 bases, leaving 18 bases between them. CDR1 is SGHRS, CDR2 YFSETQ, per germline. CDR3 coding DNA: TGCGCCAGCAGCTTGGAACCCCGGACGGAAACCATGAACACTGAAGCTTTCTTT. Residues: CASSLEPRTETMNTEAFF.

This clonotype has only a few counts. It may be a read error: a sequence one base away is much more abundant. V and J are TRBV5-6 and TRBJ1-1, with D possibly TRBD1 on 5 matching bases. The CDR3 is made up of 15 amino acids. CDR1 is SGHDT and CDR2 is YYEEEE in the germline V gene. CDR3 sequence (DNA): TGTGCCAGCAGCCCGCATGCGGGGGTGAACACTGACGCTTTCTTT. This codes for CASSPHAGVNTDAFF.

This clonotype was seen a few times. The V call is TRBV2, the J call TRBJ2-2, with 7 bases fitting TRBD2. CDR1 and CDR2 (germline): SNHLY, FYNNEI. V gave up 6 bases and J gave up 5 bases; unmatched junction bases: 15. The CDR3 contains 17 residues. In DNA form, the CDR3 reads TGTGCCAGCAGAGCCCCCTCGGCGGGGGAATGGACCGGGGAGCTGTTTTTT. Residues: CASRAPSAGEWTGELFF.

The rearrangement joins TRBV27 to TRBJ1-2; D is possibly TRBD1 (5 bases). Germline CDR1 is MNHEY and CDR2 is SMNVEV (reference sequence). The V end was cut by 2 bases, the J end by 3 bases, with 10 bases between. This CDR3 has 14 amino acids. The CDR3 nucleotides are TGTGCCAGCAGTTTAAAGGGGTTGGACTATGGCTACACCTTC. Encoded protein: CASSLKGLDYGYTF.

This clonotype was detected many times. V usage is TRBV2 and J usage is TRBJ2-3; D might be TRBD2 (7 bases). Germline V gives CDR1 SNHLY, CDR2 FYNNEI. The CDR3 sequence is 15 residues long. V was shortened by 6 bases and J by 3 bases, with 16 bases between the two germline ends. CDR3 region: CASSHEGGLTDTQYF. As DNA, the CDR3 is TGTGCCAGCAGCCATGAGGGGGGGCTTACAGATACGCAGTATTTT.

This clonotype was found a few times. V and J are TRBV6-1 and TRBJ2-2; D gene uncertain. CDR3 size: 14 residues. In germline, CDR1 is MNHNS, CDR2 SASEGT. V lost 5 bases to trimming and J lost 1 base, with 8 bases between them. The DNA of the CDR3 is TGTGCCAGCAGTCGCGCTGAGAACACCGGGGAGCTGTTTTTT. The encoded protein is CASSRAENTGELFF.

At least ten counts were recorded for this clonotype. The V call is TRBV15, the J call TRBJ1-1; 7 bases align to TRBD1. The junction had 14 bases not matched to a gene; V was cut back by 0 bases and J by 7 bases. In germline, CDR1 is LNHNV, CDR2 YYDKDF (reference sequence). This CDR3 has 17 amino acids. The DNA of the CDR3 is TGTGCCACCAGCAGAGATTGGCACAGGACAGGAGCACATGAAGCTTTCTTT. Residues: CATSRDWHRTGAHEAFF.

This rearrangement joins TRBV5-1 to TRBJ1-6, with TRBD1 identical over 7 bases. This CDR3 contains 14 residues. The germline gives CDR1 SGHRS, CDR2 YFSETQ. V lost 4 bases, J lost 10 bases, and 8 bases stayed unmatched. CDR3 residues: CASSNRTGISPLHF. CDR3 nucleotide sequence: TGCGCCAGCAGCAACAGGACAGGTATCTCACCCCTCCACTTT.

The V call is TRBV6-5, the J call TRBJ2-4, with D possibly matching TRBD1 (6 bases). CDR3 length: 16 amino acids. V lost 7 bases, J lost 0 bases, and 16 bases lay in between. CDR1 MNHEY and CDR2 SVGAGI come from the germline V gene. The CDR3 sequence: CASTLGDKLAKNIQYF. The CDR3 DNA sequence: TGTGCCAGCACTTTGGGGGACAAGCTAGCCAAAAACATTCAGTACTTC.

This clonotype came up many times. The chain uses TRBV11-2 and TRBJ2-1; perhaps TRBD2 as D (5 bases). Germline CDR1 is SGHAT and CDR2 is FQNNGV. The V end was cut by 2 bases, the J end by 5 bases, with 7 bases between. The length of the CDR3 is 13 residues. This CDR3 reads CASSLQRNNEQFF. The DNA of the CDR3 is TGTGCCAGCAGCTTACAGCGGAACAATGAGCAGTTCTTC.